Below are 21 T cell receptor beta chains sequenced from a single sample in a study of T cell responses to AZD1222 COVID-19 vaccine. Sequenced by immunoSEQ multiplex PCR; TCRdb stores in-frame clones only, minus some. The sample has 200,000 to 250,000 clones; 85% to 95% are singletons. Sequenced material: peripheral blood, taken on day 0 of MenACWY control vaccination. These receptors all come from an adult in good health.

This clone appeared once. This chain links TRBV6-2 or TRBV6-3 with TRBJ2-7; 9 nucleotides agree with TRBD2. V dropped 6 bases and J dropped 0; count of bases not matched to a gene: 3. There are 14 residues in the CDR3. CDR1 is MNHEY and CDR2 is SVGEGT in the germline V gene. The CDR3 nucleotides read TGTGCCAGCAGCTCTAGCGGGGACTCCTACGAGCAGTACTTC. Its translation is CASSSSGDSYEQYF.

The chain combines TRBV6-5 with TRBJ1-5; D is undetermined. CDR1 MNHEY and CDR2 SVGAGI come from the germline V gene. Trimming took 0 bases from V and 5 from J, leaving 11 bases between them. The CDR3 consists of 15 residues. The CDR3 protein is CASSYSWKGDQPQHF. The CDR3 region has the DNA TGTGCCAGCAGTTACTCATGGAAAGGTGATCAGCCCCAGCATTTT.

The chain uses TRBV28 and TRBJ2-7; D unresolved. CDR1 is MDHEN and CDR2 is SYDVKM in the germline V gene. V lost 5 bases to trimming and J lost 2 bases, with 13 bases between them. There are 14 residues in the CDR3. The CDR3, as DNA: TGTGCCAGCAGTAACCGACGGATTACCTACGAGCAGTACTTC. Translated, it gives CASSNRRITYEQYF.

The CDR3 loop reads CAISPAPGQGSGEKGTEAFF. In nucleotides, the CDR3 is TGTGCCATCAGCCCGGCCCCGGGACAGGGTTCGGGGGAAAAAGGCACTGAAGCTTTCTTT. The chain combines TRBV10-3 with TRBJ1-1; TRBD1 aligns across 9 bases. V was clipped by 6 bases and J by 4 bases; unmatched bases: 24. The V gene's germline CDR1 is ENHRY and CDR2 SYGVKD. The CDR3 is 20 amino acids.

V gene TRBV11-3 combines with J gene TRBJ2-2; D may be TRBD2 (6 bases). The germline gives CDR1 SGHNT, CDR2 YENEEA. This CDR3 comprises 15 residues. V lost 5 bases and J lost 2, with 12 bases in between. CDR3 in amino acids: CASSPEEGNTGELFF. CDR3 coding DNA: TGTGCCAGCAGCCCCGAGGAGGGAAACACCGGGGAGCTGTTTTTT. Full variable domain (remainder filled in from reference TRBV11-3 and TRBJ2-2): EAGVVQSPRYKIIEKKQPVAFWCNPISGHNTLYWYLQNLGQGPELLIRYENEEAVDDSQLPKDRFSAERLKGVDSTLKIQPAELGDSAVYLCASSPEEGNTGELFFGEGSRLTVL.

The chain is built from TRBV19 and TRBJ1-1, with D tentatively TRBD1 (5 bases). Germline V gene data show CDR1 as LNHDA and CDR2 as SQIVND (reference sequence). V lost 6 bases to trimming and J lost 2 bases, with 16 bases between them. The CDR3 covers 15 residues. Written as DNA, the CDR3 is TGTGCCAGTAGGAGGGACGGTGCACATAACACTGAAGCTTTCTTT. Its protein is CASRRDGAHNTEAFF.

The V and J genes are TRBV11-1 and TRBJ1-6, with a possible D match to TRBD1 (5 bases). Looked up from germline, CDR1 is SGHAT and CDR2 is FQDESV (reference sequence). The CDR3 is made up of 15 amino acids. V lost 5 bases and J 6 bases, leaving 14 bases between the germline ends. In DNA, the CDR3 is TGTGCCAGCAGCCCCGGACAAAAGCGTAATTCACCCCTCCACTTT. It yields the protein CASSPGQKRNSPLHF.

The chain couples TRBV28 to TRBJ1-4; perhaps TRBD1 as D (5 bases). With 4 bases removed from V and 0 bases from J, the gap between germline ends came to 9 bases. Germline V gene lookup returns CDR1 MDHEN and CDR2 SYDVKM. The CDR3 extends over 15 amino acids. The chain's CDR3 is CASSSTGATNEKLFF. The CDR3 coding sequence is TGTGCCAGCAGTTCTACAGGAGCAACTAATGAAAAACTGTTTTTT.

The genes are TRBV3-1 (or the pseudogene TRBV3-2) and TRBJ1-6; a weak D match, TRBD1 (5 bases). Looked up from germline, CDR1 is LGHDT and CDR2 is YNNKEL (reference sequence). The V gene lost 4 bases and the J gene lost 7 bases, with 20 bases spanning the gap. The CDR3 spans 17 residues. The CDR3 sequence: CASSLSLSGTGNSPLHF. CDR3 nucleotide sequence: TGTGCCAGCAGCCTATCTCTTTCTGGGACGGGCAATTCACCCCTCCACTTT.

The chain couples TRBV7-2 to TRBJ2-5; D unresolved. This CDR3 region has 13 residues. The germline V and J ends were trimmed by 1 base and 2 bases, with 5 bases remaining between them. In germline, CDR1 is SGHTA, CDR2 FQGNSA. The CDR3 here is CASSLGRQETQYF. The CDR3 region has the DNA TGTGCCAGCAGCTTAGGTAGACAAGAGACCCAGTACTTC.

The chain employs TRBV6-5 and TRBJ2-7, with 10 bases aligning to TRBD1. The length of the CDR3 is 15 residues. The trim removed 4 bases at V and 2 bases at J, leaving 5 bases unmatched. Germline loops: CDR1 MNHEY, CDR2 SVGAGI. This chain's CDR3 is CASSWGQGSPYEQYF. The CDR3 DNA is TGTGCCAGCAGTTGGGGACAGGGGTCACCCTACGAGCAGTACTTC.

This clone was counted a single time. This chain connects TRBV19 to TRBJ2-5, with D perhaps being TRBD1 or TRBD2 (5 bases each). This CDR3 comprises 14 residues. V was cut by 8 bases and J by 2 bases, with 15 bases left in between. Germline V gene lookup returns CDR1 LNHDA and CDR2 SQIVND (reference sequence). CDR3 residues: CASGTTGVQETQYF. CDR3 bases: TGTGCCAGTGGGACCACAGGAGTTCAAGAGACCCAGTACTTC.

The chain uses TRBV29-1 and TRBJ1-2; a possible D gene is TRBD1 (6 bases). CDR3 length: 14 residues. Germline values: CDR1 SQVTM, CDR2 ANQGSEA. Trimming took 3 bases from V and 5 from J, leaving 16 bases between them. Here the CDR3 DNA reads TGCAGCGTTGAGTTGGGGGCGTCACCTTATGGCTACACCTTC. Translation gives CSVELGASPYGYTF.

The chain's CDR3 is CASSEGAGMGYTF. The CDR3 region has the DNA TGTGCCAGCAGTGAAGGCGCCGGGATGGGCTACACCTTC. V gene TRBV2 combines with J gene TRBJ1-2, with D unclear. The germline gives CDR1 SNHLY, CDR2 FYNNEI. V lost 1 base, J lost 8 bases, and 11 bases lay in between. The CDR3 extends over 13 amino acids. The full variable domain, completed using reference TRBV2 and TRBJ1-2, is EPEVTQTPSHQVTQMGQEVILRCVPISNHLYFYWYRQILGQKVEFLVSFYNNEISEKSEIFDDQFSVERPDGSNFTLKIRSTKLEDSAMYFCASSEGAGMGYTFGSGTRLTVV.

This rearrangement joins TRBV3-1 (or the pseudogene TRBV3-2) to TRBJ2-5; possibly TRBD2 for D (6 bases). The CDR3 is 15 residues long. Per germline, CDR1 LGHDT and CDR2 YNNKEL (reference sequence). The V end was cut by 0 bases, the J end by 3 bases, with 11 bases between. Written as DNA, the CDR3 is TGTGCCAGCAGCCAAGATGGGGGGTGGGAAGAGACCCAGTACTTC. Its translation: CASSQDGGWEETQYF.

Here the CDR3 reads CASSKGPYYGYTF. As DNA, the CDR3 is TGTGCCAGCAGCAAAGGGCCTTACTATGGCTACACCTTC. The rearrangement joins TRBV6-5 to TRBJ1-2; D uncertain. The germline CDR1 and CDR2 sequences are MNHEY and SVGAGI. The CDR3 runs to 13 residues. Trimming took off 6 bases at V and 3 bases at J, with 11 bases between the two ends.

The V call is TRBV6-2 or TRBV6-3, the J call TRBJ1-1; D not resolved. Germline values: CDR1 MNHEY, CDR2 SVGEGT. The CDR3 runs to 14 residues. V lost 4 bases, J lost 1 base, and 10 bases lay in between. CDR3 nucleotides: TGTGCCAGCAGTTTGGAGACTCCGAACACTGAAGCTTTCTTT. Its translation is CASSLETPNTEAFF.

The chain is built from TRBV2 and TRBJ1-5, with TRBD1 matching over 10 bases. The germline V gene has CDR1 SNHLY and CDR2 FYNNEI. The V gene end was trimmed by 7 bases and the J gene end by 2 bases; junction bases not matched to a gene: 5. The CDR3 runs to 15 residues. CDR3 nucleotides: TGTGCCAGCAAGACAGGGGGCGAGGGCAATCAGCCCCAGCATTTT. It is translated as CASKTGGEGNQPQHF.

V is TRBV6-5 and J is TRBJ1-2; D unresolved. Trimming took 6 bases from V and 3 from J, leaving 11 bases between them. Germline CDR1 is MNHEY and CDR2 is SVGAGI. This CDR3 has 13 residues. CDR3 sequence: CASRTREDYGYTF. As DNA, the CDR3 is TGTGCCAGCAGGACCCGGGAGGACTATGGCTACACCTTC.

V and J are TRBV7-9 and TRBJ1-2; no clear D. V was cut by 5 bases and J by 6 bases, with 13 bases left in between. The CDR3 sequence is 13 residues long. In germline, CDR1 is SEHNR, CDR2 FQNEAQ (reference sequence). Here the CDR3 DNA reads TGTGCCAGCAGCCCCCGGGCGGCGGATGGCTACACCTTC. It codes for CASSPRAADGYTF. Supplemented by reference TRBV7-9 and TRBJ1-2, the full variable domain reads DTGVSQNPRHKITKRGQNVTFRCDPISEHNRLYWYRQTLGQGPEFLTYFQNEAQLEKSRLLSDRFSAERPKGSFSTLEIQRTEQGDSAMYLCASSPRAADGYTFGSGTRLTVV.

This chain joins TRBV5-6 and TRBJ2-1; perhaps TRBD1 as D (5 bases). The V gene's germline CDR1 is SGHDT and CDR2 YYEEEE. The CDR3 covers 15 residues. The V end was cut by 2 bases, the J end by 10 bases, with 19 bases between. The DNA of the CDR3 is TGTGCCAGCAGCTTTCGGCAGGGAAGAGGATTCGAGCAGTTCTTC. Translation gives CASSFRQGRGFEQFF.